The T cell receptor beta chain described here comes from a study of identical twins. This clonotype was seen many times. The antigen remains undetermined. Study results and limitations: Compared with models, monozygotic twins showed more out-of-frame TCR alpha sharing. Without tracking the same donors, conclusions rested on cross-sectional statistical analysis. High-abundance cord blood beta clonotypes had fewer insertions; memory repertoires showed none. Where beta out-of-frame sequences were concerned, excess twin sharing was weaker.

TCRdb re-analysed the 5' RACE reads in MiXCR, keeping a single row per CDR3 protein. The sample carries 250,000 to 300,000 distinct CDR3 sequences, roughly 9.8% recorded once. This CDR3 region has 14 residues. V shed 7 bases and J shed 3 bases, with 16 bases lying between them. The same sample was also used in a study of yellow fever vaccine responses in identical twins.

What was sequenced was CD8+ T cells sorted from blood. V is TRBV12-3 or TRBV12-4 and J is TRBJ2-7, with D perhaps matching TRBD1 or TRBD2 (5 bases each). The sequence came from a woman aged 18-30 years in good health. The CDR3 DNA reads as TGTGCCAGCACTTCGTCCGGGGCCAACTACGAGCAGTACTTC. This encodes CASTSSGANYEQYF.